This record concerns one TCR beta chain sequence. Its antigen is undetermined. The data were taken from a study of T cells after yellow fever vaccination. In TCRdb, the 5' RACE reads were re-called with MiXCR into one record per CDR3 protein. There are about 74,000 distinct CDR3 sequences in the sample; roughly 7.4% occur only once, and roughly a third lies in the top ten. This CDR3 has 16 residues. Trimming left V 3 bases short and J 0 bases short, with 12 bases between. Germline CDR1 is SGHTA and CDR2 is FQGNSA. Study-level results: Contamination of FACS-sorted repertoires by abundant clonotypes from the bulk population could occur. Post-booster samples contained most primary-vaccination clones (just under 98% CD4, about 85% CD8).

This specimen was CD8+ T cells sorted from PBMCs, taken about 5 days after the first yellow fever vaccination. This receptor was identified in a man aged 18 to 29 who received the YFV17D yellow fever vaccine. The J gene is TRBJ2-1, the V gene TRBV7-2; no reliable D call. The CDR3 is CASSLNPASSYNEQFF. For the CDR3, the DNA is TGTGCCAGCAGCTTGAATCCAGCGAGCTCCTACAATGAGCAGTTCTTC.